This TCR beta chain was found in a study of monozygotic twins with inflammatory bowel disease. General study points: Patient-specific immunosuppressive treatments may have made repertoires more variable.

The CDR3 sequence is 17 residues long. As regards this clonotype: Its antigen is not known.

From its re-call of the 5' RACE reads, TCRdb lists each CDR3 protein once, without DNA. The sample includes 310,000 or so distinct CDR3 sequences. This clonotype was obtained from a human donor with ulcerative colitis or Crohn's disease, or a healthy co-twin of an affected twin (not recorded which). Sample: blood. This chain joins TRBV21-1 and TRBJ1-6; TCRdb selects TRBD1, and the lack of DNA leaves this call unchecked. TRBV21-1 is a listed pseudogene. CDR3 sequence reads: CASSKGSRTAYNSPLHF.